These T cell receptor beta chains were read from a single sample in a study of chemoradiotherapy in HPV16-positive cancers. Clones were read by immunoSEQ multiplex PCR, and TCRdb kept only the in-frame ones, dropping some. The sample lists around 30,000 clones, roughly 90% occurring once. The input for sequencing was blood, taken from a patient who underwent chemoradiotherapy. These receptors came from a human donor with HPV-associated anogenital cancer. Both conserved end residues are part of each CDR3. The D gene is left open where the match is weak. Clone size is stated in some rows and not others, as once, few, many or a class when expanded.

>TRBJ2-1|-|-|TRBV28|13
TGTGCCAGCAGACCCTCTGACGGCCCTGAGCAGTTCTTC
CASRPSDGPEQFF
>TRBJ2-1|few|-|TRBV2|13
TGTGCCAGCAGACACCTAGCTCCCAATGAGCAGTTCTTC
CASRHLAPNEQFF
>TRBJ2-1|-|-|TRBV7-2|14
TGTGCCAGCAGTCTAATGGGGGGTGTGAATGAGCAGTTCTTC
CASSLMGGVNEQFF
>TRBJ2-5|-|TRBD1|TRBV5-4|14
TGTGCCAGCAGCTTAACAGGGGGCGGGGAGACCCAGTACTTC
CASSLTGGGETQYF
>TRBJ1-2|-|-|TRBV27|14
TGTGCCAGCAGTCCCCACTTCCCTGGGGTTGGCTACACCTTC
CASSPHFPGVGYTF
>TRBJ2-1|-|-|TRBV4-3|16
TGCGCCAGCAGCCAAGCGGTCGGGTGGGGCGGGAATGAGCAGTTCTTC
CASSQAVGWGGNEQFF
>TRBJ1-3|few|TRBD1|TRBV4-1|16
TGCGCCAGCAGCCTCTATGGGACAGCCTCTGGAAACACCATATATTTT
CASSLYGTASGNTIYF
>TRBJ2-2|-|-|TRBV7-9|14
TGTGCCAGCAGCCCCAAGGTGGGATTCTGGGAGCTGTTTTTT
CASSPKVGFWELFF
>TRBJ2-4|once|-|TRBV18|18
TGTGCCAGCTCACCTCTCGGGCCTCAGGATGGAGCCAAAAACATTCAGTACTTC
CASSPLGPQDGAKNIQYF
>TRBJ1-1|-|-|TRBV2|13
TGTGCCACCCTCAGGGTATTGGACACTGAAGCTTTCTTT
CATLRVLDTEAFF
>TRBJ1-1|-|-|TRBV27|13
TGTGCCAGCAGTTTAACAGGGACCACTGAAGCTTTCTTT
CASSLTGTTEAFF
>TRBJ2-1|-|TRBD2|TRBV7-2|16
TGTGCCAGCAGCTTTCTCGCTAGCGGACTCTACAATGAGCAGTTCTTC
CASSFLASGLYNEQFF
>TRBJ2-3|-|-|TRBV4-2|11
TGTGCCAGCAGCCAGGCAGATACGCAGTATTTT
CASSQADTQYF